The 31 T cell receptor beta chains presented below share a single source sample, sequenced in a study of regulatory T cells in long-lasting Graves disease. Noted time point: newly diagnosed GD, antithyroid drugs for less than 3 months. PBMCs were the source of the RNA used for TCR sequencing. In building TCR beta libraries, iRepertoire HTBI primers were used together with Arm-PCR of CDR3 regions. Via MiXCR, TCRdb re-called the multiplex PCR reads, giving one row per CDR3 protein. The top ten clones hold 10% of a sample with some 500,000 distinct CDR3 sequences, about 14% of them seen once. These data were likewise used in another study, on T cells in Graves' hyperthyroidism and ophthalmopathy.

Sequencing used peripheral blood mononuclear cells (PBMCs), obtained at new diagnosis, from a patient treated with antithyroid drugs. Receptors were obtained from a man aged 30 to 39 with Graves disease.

This CDR3 reads CASSLSGAPYNEQFF. The CDR3 DNA follows: TGTGCCAGCAGTCTTAGCGGAGCCCCCTACAATGAGCAGTTCTTC. The chain combines TRBV2 with TRBJ2-1; perhaps TRBD2 as D (6 bases). CDR1 is SNHLY and CDR2 is FYNNEI in the germline V gene. Trimming removed 5 bases at V and 2 bases at J, with 13 bases between. The CDR3 sequence is 15 residues long.

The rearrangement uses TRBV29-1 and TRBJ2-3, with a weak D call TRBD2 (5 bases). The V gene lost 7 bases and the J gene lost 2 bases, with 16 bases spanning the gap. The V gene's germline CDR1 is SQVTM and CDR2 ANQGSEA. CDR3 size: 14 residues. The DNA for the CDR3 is TGCAGCGCTTCTACTAGGGCCAACACAGATACGCAGTATTTT. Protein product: CSASTRANTDTQYF.

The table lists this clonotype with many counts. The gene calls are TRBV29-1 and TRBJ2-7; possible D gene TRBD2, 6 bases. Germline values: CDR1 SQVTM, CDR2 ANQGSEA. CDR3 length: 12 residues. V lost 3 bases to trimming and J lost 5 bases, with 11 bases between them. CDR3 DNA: TGCAGCGTTGAGGTTCTAGCGAACGAGCAGTACTTC. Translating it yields CSVEVLANEQYF.

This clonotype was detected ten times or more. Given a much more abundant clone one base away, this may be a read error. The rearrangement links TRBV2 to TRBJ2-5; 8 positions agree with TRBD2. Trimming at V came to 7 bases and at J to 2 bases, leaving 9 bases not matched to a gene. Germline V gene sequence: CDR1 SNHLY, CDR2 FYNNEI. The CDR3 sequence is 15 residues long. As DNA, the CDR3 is TGTGCCAGCACGCCTGCATTAGCGGGACAAGAGACCCAGTACTTC. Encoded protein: CASTPALAGQETQYF.

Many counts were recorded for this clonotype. The CDR3 DNA is TGTGCCAGCAGCCCCACCACTATTCGGACAGCCGGCTACACCTTC. Its translation is CASSPTTIRTAGYTF. The chain has TRBV12-3 or TRBV12-4 and TRBJ1-2; TRBD1 might be the D (6 bases). V was trimmed by 6 bases and J by 8 bases, leaving 22 bases between them. The CDR3 consists of 15 residues.

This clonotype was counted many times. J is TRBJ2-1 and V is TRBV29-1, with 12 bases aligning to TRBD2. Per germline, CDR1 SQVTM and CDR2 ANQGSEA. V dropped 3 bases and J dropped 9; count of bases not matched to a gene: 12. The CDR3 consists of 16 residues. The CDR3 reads CSVEPSGRASSSEQFF. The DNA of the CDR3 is TGCAGCGTTGAGCCTAGCGGGAGGGCCTCGTCATCTGAGCAGTTCTTC.

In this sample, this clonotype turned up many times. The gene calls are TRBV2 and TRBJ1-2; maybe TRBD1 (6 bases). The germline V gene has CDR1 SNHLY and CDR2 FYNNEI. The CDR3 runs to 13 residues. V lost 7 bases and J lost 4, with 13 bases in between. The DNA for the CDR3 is TGTGCCAGCAAGGACAGCCAGACCTATGGCTACACCTTC. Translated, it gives CASKDSQTYGYTF.

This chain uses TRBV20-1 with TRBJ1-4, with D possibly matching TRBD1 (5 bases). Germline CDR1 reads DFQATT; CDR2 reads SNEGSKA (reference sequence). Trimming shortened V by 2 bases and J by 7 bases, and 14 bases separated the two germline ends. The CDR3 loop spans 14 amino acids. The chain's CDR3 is CSARPRGPFEKLFF. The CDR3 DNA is TGCAGTGCTAGACCACGGGGCCCCTTTGAAAAACTGTTTTTT.

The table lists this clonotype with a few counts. The CDR3 reads CATRREMVSYNEQFF. CDR3 bases: TGTGCCACCCGCCGGGAGATGGTGAGCTACAATGAGCAGTTCTTC. The rearrangement joins TRBV6-1 to TRBJ2-1, with D perhaps matching TRBD2 (6 bases). Germline-derived CDR1 and CDR2 are MNHNS and SASEGT. The CDR3 runs 15 residues. V dropped 10 bases and J dropped 3 bases, with 19 bases sitting between them.

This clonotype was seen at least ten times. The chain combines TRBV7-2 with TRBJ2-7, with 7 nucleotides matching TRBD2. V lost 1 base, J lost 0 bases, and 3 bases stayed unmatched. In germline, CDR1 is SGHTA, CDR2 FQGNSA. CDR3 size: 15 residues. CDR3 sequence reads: CASSLGTSLSYEQYF. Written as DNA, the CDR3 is TGTGCCAGCAGCTTAGGGACTAGTCTCTCCTACGAGCAGTACTTC.

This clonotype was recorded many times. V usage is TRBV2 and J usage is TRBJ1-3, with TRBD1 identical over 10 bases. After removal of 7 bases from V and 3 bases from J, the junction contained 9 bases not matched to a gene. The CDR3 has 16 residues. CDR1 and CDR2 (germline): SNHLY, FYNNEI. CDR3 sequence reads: CASKEGRTGGGNTIYF. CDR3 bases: TGTGCCAGCAAGGAGGGTCGGACAGGGGGTGGAAACACCATATATTTT.

CDR3 sequence: CAISQGQGANTGELFF. The CDR3 DNA reads as TGTGCCATCAGCCAGGGACAGGGGGCGAACACCGGGGAGCTGTTTTTT. V is TRBV10-3 and J is TRBJ2-2, with TRBD1 identical over 11 bases. CDR3 length: 16 amino acids. With 6 bases clipped from V and 0 bases from J, the junction kept 3 bases outside the gene matches. Germline CDR1 reads ENHRY; CDR2 reads SYGVKD.

CDR3 coding DNA: TGTGCCAGCACATTTTCGACTAGCGGGAGGGCCACCGGGGAGCTGTTTTTT. Protein product: CASTFSTSGRATGELFF. The rearrangement links TRBV19 to TRBJ2-2, with TRBD2 matching 14 bases. Germline CDR1 LNHDA, CDR2 SQIVND (reference sequence). This CDR3 spans 17 amino acids. V gave up 9 bases and J gave up 4 bases; unmatched junction bases: 10.

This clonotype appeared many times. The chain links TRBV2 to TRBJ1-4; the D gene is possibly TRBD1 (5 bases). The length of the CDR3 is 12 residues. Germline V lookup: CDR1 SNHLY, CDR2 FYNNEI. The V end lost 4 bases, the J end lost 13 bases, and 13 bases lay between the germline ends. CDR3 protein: CASSGGGTGLFF. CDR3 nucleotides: TGTGCCAGCAGTGGCGGCGGGACTGGACTGTTTTTT.

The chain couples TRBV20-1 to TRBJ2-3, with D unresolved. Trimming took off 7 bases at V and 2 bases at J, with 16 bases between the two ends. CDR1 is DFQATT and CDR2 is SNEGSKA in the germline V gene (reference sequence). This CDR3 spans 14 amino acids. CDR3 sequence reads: CSVISDPSTDTQYF. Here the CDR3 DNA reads TGCAGTGTTATATCGGACCCATCCACAGATACGCAGTATTTT.

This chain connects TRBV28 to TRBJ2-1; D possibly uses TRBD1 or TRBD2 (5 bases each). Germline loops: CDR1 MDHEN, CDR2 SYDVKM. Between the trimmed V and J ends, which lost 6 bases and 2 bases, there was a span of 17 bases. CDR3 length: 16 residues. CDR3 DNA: TGTGCCAGCAGCCAGCCGAGGGGCGTAGCCTACAATGAGCAGTTCTTC. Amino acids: CASSQPRGVAYNEQFF.

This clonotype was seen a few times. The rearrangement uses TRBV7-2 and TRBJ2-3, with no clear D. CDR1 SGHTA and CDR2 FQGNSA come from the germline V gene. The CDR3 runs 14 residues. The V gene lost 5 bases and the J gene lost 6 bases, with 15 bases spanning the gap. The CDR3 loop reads CASSLELFGDTQYF. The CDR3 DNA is TGTGCCAGCAGCCTAGAGTTATTCGGGGATACGCAGTATTTT.

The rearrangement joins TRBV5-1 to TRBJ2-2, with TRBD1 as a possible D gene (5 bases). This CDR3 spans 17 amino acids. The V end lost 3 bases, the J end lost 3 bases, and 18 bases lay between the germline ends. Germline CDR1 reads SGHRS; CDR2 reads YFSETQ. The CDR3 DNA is TGCGCCAGCAGCTCACTTCAAAACCTACAGGACACCGGGGAGCTGTTTTTT. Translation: CASSSLQNLQDTGELFF.

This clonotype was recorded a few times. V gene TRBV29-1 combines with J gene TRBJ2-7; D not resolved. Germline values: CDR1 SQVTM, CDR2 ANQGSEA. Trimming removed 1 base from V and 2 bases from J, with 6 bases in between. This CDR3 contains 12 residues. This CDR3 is CSVEVSTYEQYF. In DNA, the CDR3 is TGCAGCGTTGAAGTCTCGACCTACGAGCAGTACTTC.

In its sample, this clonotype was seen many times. The CDR3 is CASSLNWGTEAFF. The DNA for the CDR3 is TGTGCCAGCAGTTTAAATTGGGGAACTGAAGCTTTCTTT. The chain employs TRBV12-3 or TRBV12-4 and TRBJ1-1; no definite D call. Between the trimmed V and J ends, which lost 2 bases and 5 bases, there was a span of 9 bases. The CDR3 contains 13 residues.

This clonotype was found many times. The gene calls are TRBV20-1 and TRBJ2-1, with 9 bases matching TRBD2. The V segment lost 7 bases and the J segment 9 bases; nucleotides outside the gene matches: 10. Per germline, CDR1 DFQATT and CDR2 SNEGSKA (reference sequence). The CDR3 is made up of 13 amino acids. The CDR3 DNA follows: TGCAGTGGCCCCGGGACTAGCTCCGGTGAGCAGTTCTTC. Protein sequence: CSGPGTSSGEQFF.

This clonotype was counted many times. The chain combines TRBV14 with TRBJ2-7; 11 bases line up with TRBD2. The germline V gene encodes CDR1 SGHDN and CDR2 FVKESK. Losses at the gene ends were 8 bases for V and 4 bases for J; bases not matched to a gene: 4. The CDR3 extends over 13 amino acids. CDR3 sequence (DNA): TGTGCCAGCCTCCGGACTAGCGGGTACGAGCAGTACTTC. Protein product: CASLRTSGYEQYF.

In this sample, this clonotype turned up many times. CDR3 sequence: CASSFLAGGGAEQYF. In DNA form, the CDR3 reads TGTGCCAGCAGCTTCCTAGCGGGGGGAGGGGCCGAGCAGTACTTC. The genes are TRBV11-2 and TRBJ2-7, with 11 bases lining up with TRBD2. V lost 3 bases, J lost 6 bases, and 7 bases stayed unmatched. The V gene's germline CDR1 is SGHAT and CDR2 FQNNGV. There are 15 residues in the CDR3.

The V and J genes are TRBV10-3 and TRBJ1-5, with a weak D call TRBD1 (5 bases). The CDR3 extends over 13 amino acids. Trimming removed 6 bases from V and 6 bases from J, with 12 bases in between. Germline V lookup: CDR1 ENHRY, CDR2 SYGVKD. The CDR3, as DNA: TGTGCCATCAGCCCACAGGCAGGTCAGCCCCAGCATTTT. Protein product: CAISPQAGQPQHF.

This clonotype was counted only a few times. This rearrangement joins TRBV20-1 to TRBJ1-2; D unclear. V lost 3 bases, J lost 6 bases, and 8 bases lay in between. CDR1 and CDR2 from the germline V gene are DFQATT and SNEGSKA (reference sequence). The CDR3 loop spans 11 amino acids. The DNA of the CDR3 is TGCAGTGCTAGCCTACAGAATGGCTACACCTTC. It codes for CSASLQNGYTF.

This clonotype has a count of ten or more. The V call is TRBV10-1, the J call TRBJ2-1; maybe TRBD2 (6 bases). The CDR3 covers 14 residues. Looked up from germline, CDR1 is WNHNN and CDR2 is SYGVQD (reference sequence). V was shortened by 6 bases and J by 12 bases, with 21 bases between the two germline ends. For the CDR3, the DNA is TGCGCCAGCAGCGACGGGACTCCCGCTGCTGGGCAGTTCTTC. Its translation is CASSDGTPAAGQFF.

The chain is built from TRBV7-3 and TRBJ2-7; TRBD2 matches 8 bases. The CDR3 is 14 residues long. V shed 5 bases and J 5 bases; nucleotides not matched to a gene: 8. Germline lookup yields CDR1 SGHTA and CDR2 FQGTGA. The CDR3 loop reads CASSPGGLPDEQYF. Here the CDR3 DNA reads TGTGCCAGCAGCCCGGGGGGGCTCCCGGACGAGCAGTACTTC.

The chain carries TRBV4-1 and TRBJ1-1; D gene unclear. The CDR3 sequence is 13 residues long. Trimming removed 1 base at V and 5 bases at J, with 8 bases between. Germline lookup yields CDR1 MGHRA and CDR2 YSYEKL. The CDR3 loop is CASSQGRATEAFF. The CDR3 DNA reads TGCGCCAGCAGCCAAGGGCGGGCAACTGAAGCTTTCTTT.

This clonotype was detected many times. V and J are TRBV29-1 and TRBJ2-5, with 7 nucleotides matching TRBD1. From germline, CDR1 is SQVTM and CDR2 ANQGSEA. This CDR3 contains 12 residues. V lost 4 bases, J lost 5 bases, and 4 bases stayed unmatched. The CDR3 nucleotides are TGCAGCGTTGTTCAGGGGGTGGAGACCCAGTACTTC. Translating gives CSVVQGVETQYF.

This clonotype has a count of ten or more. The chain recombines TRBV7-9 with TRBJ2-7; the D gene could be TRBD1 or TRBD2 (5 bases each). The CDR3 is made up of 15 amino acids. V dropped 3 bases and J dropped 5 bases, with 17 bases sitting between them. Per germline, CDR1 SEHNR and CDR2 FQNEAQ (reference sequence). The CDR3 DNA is TGTGCCAGCAGCTTCCCGGGGCCGAGGGACCACGAGCAGTACTTC. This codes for CASSFPGPRDHEQYF.

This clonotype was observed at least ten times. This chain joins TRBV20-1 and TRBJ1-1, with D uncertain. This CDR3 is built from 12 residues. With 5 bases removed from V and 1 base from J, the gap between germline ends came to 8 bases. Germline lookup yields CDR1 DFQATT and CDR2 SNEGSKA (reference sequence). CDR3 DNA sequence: TGCAGTGCTGGCGGCAGGAACACTGAAGCTTTCTTT. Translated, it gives CSAGGRNTEAFF.